This T cell receptor (beta chain) was obtained from a study of regulatory T cells in long-lasting Graves disease. The trim removed 5 bases at V and 7 bases at J, leaving 11 bases unmatched. The CDR3 sequence is 15 residues long. Germline CDR1 and CDR2: SGHTA and FQGTGA. Time point given: newly diagnosed GD, antithyroid drugs for less than 3 months. Construction of the TCR library relied on RNA isolated from PBMCs. HTBI primers from iRepertoire and Arm-PCR of CDR3 regions yielded the TCR beta libraries. TCRdb ran MiXCR on the multiplex PCR reads and lists one entry per CDR3 protein. The data show some 450,000 distinct CDR3 sequences, about 16% seen once. This same sample was also taken into another study, of T cells in Graves' hyperthyroidism and ophthalmopathy.

The TCR originated in a woman aged 30 to 39 with Graves disease. This material consisted of peripheral blood mononuclear cells (PBMCs), taken at new diagnosis, from a patient treated with antithyroid drugs. The chain recombines TRBV7-3 with TRBJ2-1; TRBD2 agrees at 7 bases. CDR3 DNA: TGTGCCAGCAGCCCCCTAGGGACTACCCAAAATGAGCAGTTCTTC. Its protein product is CASSPLGTTQNEQFF.